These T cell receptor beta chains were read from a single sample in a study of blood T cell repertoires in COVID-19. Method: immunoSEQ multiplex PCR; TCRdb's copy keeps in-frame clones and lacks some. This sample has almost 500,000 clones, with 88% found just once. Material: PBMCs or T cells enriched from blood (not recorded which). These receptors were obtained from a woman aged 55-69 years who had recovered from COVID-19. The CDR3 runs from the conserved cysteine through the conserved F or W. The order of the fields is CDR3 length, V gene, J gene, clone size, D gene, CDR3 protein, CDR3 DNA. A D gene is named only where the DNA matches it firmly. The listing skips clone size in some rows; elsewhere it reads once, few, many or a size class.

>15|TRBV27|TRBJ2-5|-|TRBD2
CASSLLAGEGETQYF
TGTGCCAGCAGTTTATTAGCGGGGGAAGGAGAGACCCAGTACTTC
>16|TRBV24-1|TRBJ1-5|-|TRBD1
CATSDGTGNSNQPQHF
TGTGCCACCAGTGATGGGACAGGAAATAGCAATCAGCCCCAGCATTTT
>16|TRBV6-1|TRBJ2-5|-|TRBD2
CASSEGRLAAQETQYF
TGTGCCAGCAGTGAAGGTAGACTAGCGGCTCAAGAGACCCAGTACTTC
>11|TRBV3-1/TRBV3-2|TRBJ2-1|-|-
CASVVRDEQFF
TGTGCCAGCGTAGTCAGGGATGAGCAGTTCTTC
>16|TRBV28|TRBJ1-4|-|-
CASSLWVGGAREKLFF
TGTGCCAGCAGTTTATGGGTTGGGGGCGCCAGGGAAAAACTGTTTTTT
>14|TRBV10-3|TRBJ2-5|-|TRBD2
CAISGTSGGETQYF
TGTGCCATCTCCGGGACTAGCGGGGGGGAGACCCAGTACTTC
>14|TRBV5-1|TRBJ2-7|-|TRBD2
CASSSGGGAHEQYF
TGCGCCAGCAGCTCAGGCGGGGGGGCCCACGAGCAGTACTTC
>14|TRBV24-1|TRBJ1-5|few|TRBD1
CATSVGTAGQPQHF
TGTGCCACCAGTGTAGGGACAGCGGGTCAGCCCCAGCATTTT
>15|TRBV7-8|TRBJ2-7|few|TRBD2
CASSLVSGGALEQYF
TGTGCCAGCAGCTTAGTTAGCGGGGGGGCCCTCGAGCAGTACTTC
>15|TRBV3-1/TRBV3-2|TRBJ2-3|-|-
CASSQDLSATDTQYF
TGTGCCAGCAGCCAAGATCTGAGTGCCACAGATACGCAGTATTTT
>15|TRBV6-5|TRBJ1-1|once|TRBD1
CASRPQGDLNTEAFF
TGTGCCAGCAGACCACAGGGGGACCTTAACACTGAAGCTTTCTTT
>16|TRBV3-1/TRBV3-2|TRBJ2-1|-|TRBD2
CASSPSKRGTYNEQFF
TGTGCCAGCAGCCCCTCTAAGCGGGGGACCTACAATGAGCAGTTCTTC
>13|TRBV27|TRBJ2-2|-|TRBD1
CASGQGFTGELFF
TGTGCCAGCGGACAGGGATTTACCGGGGAGCTGTTTTTT
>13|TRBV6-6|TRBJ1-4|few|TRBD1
CASSRTGHEKLFF
TGTGCCAGCAGCCGGACAGGGCATGAAAAACTGTTTTTT
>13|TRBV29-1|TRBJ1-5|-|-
CSVAQAPNQPQHF
TGCAGCGTTGCCCAGGCGCCCAATCAGCCCCAGCATTTT
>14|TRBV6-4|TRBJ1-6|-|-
CASSLTGDNSPLHF
TGTGCCAGCAGCTTGACAGGAGATAATTCACCCCTCCACTTT
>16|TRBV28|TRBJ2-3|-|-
CASSRGTGESPDTQYF
TGTGCCAGCAGCCGTGGGACGGGGGAATCCCCAGATACGCAGTATTTT
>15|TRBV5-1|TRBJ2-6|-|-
CASTAQGSGANVLTF
TGCGCCAGCACTGCTCAGGGATCTGGGGCCAACGTCCTGACTTTC
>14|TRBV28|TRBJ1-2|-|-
CASSAPTAKYGYTF
TGTGCCAGCAGTGCCCCGACAGCTAAATATGGCTACACCTTC
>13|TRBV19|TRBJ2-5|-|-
CASSRTDQETQYF
TGTGCCAGTAGTAGGACAGACCAAGAGACCCAGTACTTC
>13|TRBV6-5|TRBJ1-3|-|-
CASGGITGNTIYF
TGTGCCAGCGGGGGGATCACTGGAAACACCATATATTTT
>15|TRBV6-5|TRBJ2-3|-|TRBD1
CASSQQGASTDTQYF
TGTGCCAGCAGTCAACAGGGGGCGAGTACAGATACGCAGTATTTT
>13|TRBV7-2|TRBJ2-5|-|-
CASSDSVPETQYF
TGTGCCAGCAGCGACAGCGTTCCAGAGACCCAGTACTTC
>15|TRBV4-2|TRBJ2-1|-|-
CASSREPEAYNEQFF
TGTGCCAGCAGCCGAGAGCCGGAAGCGTACAATGAGCAGTTCTTC
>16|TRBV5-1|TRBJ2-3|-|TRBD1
CASSLAGQGATDTQYF
TGCGCCAGCAGCTTGGCCGGACAGGGGGCTACAGATACGCAGTATTTT
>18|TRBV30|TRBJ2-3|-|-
CAWTRGARSGFSTDTQYF
TGTGCCTGGACTCGGGGGGCTAGATCTGGTTTTAGCACAGATACGCAGTATTTT
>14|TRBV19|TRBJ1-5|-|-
CASSATLSGQPQHF
TGTGCCAGTAGTGCAACTTTATCGGGGCAGCCCCAGCATTTT
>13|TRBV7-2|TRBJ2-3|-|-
CASSFAKTDTQYF
TGTGCCAGCAGCTTCGCGAAAACAGATACGCAGTATTTT
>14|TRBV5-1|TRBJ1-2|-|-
CASSLETVSYGYTF
TGCGCCAGCAGCTTGGAAACAGTTTCCTATGGCTACACCTTC
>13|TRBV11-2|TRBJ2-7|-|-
CASSLSQDYEQYF
TGTGCCAGCAGCTTAAGTCAGGACTACGAGCAGTACTTC
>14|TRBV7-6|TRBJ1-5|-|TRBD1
CASSLRQGDQPQHF
TGTGCCAGCAGCCTCCGACAGGGAGATCAGCCCCAGCATTTT
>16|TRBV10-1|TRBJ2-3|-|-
CASSESRQGFTDTQYF
TGCGCCAGCAGTGAGTCGCGTCAGGGGTTCACAGATACGCAGTATTTT
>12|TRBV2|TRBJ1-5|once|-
CASKYSNQPQHF
TGTGCCAGCAAATATAGCAATCAGCCCCAGCATTTT
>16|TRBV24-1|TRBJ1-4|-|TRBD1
CATSDSQGQGREKLFF
TGTGCCACCAGTGATTCGCAGGGACAGGGGAGGGAAAAACTGTTTTTT
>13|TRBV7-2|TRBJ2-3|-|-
CASSSQTGDTQYF
TGTGCCAGCAGCTCCCAGACAGGAGATACGCAGTATTTT